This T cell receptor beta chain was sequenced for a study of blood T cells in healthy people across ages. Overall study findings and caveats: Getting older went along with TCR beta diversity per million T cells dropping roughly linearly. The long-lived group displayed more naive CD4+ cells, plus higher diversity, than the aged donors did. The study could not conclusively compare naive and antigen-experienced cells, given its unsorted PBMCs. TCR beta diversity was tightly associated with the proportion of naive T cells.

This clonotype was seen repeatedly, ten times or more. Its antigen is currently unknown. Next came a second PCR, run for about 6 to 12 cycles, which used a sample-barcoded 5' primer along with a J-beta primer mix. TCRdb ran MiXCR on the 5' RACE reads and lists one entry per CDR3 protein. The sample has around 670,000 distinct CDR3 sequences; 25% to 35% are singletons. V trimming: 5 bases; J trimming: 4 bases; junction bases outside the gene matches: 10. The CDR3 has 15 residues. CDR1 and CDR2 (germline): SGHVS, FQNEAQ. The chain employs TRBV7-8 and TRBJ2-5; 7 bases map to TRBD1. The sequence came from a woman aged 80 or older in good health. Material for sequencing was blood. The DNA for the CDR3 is TGTGCCAGCAGCCCCCGGGACAGAGAAGGAGAGACCCAGTACTTC. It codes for CASSPRDREGETQYF.